The entry below describes one T cell receptor (beta chain). Its antigen is as yet unknown. Germline V gene sequence: CDR1 SGHRS, CDR2 YFSETQ. This CDR3 spans 16 amino acids. The trim removed 0 bases at V and 6 bases at J, leaving 6 bases unmatched. The data derive from a study of cytomegalovirus exposure and HLA in healthy donors. General study findings and limits: The study flagged roughly 160 TCR beta chains as cytomegalovirus-associated. An analysis done earlier found most TCR beta V segments productive about 87% or about 30% of the time.

PCR was performed using 60 Vbeta and 13 Jbeta primers. Profiled with immunoSEQ multiplex PCR; TCRdb holds only in-frame clones, not every one. The table records around 130,000 clones, roughly 62% of them present only once. This receptor was identified in a male donor in good health and CMV-seronegative. The chain has TRBV5-1 and TRBJ1-6, with 7 positions matching TRBD1. Sequencing was carried out using PBMCs. The DNA for the CDR3 is TGCGCCAGCAGCTTGGCCTTTGGACAGGTTAATTCACCCCTCCACTTT. Translating gives CASSLAFGQVNSPLHF.